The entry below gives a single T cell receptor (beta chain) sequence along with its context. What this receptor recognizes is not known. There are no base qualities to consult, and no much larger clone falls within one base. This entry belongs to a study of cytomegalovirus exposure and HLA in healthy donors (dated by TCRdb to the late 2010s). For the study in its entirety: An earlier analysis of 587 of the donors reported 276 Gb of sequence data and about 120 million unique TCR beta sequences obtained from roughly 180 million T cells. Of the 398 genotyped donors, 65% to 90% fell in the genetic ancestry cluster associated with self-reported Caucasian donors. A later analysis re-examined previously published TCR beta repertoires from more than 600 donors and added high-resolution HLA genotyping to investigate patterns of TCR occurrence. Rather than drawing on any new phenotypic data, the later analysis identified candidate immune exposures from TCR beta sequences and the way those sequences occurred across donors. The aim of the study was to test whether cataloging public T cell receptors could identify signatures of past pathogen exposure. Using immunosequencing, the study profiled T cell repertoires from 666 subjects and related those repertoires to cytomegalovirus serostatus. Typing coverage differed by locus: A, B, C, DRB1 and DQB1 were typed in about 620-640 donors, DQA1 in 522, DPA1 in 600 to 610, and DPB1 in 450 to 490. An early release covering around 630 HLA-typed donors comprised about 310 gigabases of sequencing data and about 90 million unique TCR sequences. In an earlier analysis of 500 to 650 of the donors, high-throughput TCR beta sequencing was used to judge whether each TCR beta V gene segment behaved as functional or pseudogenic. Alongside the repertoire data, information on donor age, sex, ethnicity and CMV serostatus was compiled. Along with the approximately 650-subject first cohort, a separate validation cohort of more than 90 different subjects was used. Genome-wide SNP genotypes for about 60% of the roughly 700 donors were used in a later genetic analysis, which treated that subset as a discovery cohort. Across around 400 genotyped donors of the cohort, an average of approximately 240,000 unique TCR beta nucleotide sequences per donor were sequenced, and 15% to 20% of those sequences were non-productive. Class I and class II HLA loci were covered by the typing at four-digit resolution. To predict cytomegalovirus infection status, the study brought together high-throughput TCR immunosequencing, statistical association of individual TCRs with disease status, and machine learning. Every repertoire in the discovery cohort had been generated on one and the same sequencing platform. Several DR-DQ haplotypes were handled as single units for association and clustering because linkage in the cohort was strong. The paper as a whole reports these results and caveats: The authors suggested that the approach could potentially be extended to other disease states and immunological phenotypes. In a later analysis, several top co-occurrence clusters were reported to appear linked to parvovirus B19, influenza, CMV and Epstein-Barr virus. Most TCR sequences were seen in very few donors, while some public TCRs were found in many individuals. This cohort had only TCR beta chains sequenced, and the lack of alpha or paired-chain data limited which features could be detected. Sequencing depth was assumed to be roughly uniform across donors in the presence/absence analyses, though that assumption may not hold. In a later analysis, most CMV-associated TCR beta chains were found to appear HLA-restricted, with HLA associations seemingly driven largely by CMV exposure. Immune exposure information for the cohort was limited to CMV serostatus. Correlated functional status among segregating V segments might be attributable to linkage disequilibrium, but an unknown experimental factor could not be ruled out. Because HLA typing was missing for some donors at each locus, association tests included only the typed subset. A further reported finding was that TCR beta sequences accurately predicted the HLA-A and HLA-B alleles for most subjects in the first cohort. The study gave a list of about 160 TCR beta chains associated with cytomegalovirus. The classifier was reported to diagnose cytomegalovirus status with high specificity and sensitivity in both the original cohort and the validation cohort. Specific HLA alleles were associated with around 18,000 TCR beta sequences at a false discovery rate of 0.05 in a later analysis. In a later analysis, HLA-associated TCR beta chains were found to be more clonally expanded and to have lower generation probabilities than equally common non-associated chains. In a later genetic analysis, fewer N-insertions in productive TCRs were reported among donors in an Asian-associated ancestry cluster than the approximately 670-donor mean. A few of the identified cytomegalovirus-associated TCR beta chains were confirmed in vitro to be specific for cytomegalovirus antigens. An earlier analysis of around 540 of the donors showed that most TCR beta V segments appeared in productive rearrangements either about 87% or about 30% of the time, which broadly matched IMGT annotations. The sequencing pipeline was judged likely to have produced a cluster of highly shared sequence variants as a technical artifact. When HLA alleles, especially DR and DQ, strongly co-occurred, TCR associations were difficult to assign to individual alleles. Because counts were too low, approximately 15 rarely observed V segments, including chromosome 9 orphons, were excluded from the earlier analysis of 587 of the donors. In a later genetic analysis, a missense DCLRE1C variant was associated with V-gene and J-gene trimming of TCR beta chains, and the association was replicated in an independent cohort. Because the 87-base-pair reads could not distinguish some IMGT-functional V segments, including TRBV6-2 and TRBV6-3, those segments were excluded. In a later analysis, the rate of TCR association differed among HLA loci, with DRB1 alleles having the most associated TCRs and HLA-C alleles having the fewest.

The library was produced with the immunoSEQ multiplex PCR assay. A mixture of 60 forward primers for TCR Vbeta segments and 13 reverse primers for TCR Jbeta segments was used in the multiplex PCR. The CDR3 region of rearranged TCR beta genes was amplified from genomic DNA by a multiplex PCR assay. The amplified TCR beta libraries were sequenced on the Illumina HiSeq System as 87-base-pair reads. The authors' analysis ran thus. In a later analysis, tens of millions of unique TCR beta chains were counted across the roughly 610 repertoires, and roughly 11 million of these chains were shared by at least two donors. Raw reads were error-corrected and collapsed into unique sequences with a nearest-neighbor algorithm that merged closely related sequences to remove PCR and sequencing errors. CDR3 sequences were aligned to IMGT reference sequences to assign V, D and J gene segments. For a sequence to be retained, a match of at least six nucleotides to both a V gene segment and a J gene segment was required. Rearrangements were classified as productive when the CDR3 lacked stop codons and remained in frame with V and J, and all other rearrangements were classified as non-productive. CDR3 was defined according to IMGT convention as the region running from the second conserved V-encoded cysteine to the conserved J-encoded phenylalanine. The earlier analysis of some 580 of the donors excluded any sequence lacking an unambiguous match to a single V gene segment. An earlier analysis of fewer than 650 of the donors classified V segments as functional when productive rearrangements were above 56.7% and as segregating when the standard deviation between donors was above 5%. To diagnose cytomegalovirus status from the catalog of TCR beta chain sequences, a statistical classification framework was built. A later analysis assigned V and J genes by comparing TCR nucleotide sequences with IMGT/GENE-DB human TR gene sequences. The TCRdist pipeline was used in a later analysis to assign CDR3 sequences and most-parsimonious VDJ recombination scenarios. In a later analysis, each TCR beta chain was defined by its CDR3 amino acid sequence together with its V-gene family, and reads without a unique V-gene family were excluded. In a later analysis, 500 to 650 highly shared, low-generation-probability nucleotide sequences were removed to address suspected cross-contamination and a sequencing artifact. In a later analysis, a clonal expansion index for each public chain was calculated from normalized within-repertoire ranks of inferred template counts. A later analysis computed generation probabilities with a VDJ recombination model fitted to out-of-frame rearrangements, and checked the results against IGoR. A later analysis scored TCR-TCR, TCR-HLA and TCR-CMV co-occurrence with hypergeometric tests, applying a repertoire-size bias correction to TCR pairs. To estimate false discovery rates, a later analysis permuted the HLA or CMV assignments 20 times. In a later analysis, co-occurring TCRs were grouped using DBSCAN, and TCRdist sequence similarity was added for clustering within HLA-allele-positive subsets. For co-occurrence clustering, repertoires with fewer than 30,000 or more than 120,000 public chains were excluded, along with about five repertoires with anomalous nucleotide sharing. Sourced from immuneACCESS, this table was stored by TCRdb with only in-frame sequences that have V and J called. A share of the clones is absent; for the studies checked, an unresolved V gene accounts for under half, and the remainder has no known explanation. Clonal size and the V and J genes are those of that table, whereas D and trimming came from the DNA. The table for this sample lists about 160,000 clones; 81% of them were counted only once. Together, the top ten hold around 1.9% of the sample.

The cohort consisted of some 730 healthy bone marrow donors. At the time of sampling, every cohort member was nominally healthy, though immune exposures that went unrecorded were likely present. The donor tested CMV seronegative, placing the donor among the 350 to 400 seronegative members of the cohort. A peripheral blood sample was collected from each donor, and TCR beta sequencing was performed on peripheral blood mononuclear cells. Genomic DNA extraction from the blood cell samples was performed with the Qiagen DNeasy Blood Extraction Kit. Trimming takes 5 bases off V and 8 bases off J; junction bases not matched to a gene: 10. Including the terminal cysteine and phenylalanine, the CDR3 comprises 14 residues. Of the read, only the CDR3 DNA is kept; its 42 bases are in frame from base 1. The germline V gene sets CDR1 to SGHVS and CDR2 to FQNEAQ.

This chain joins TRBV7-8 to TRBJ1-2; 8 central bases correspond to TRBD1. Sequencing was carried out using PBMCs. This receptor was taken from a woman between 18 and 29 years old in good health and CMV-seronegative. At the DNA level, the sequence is TGTGCCAGCAGCCCCACGACAGGGGAAGGCGGCTACACCTTC. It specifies CASSPTTGEGGYTF.